A single sample is the source of the 27 T cell receptor beta chains below, sequenced in a study of T cells in Graves' hyperthyroidism and ophthalmopathy. Amplification of TCR beta CDR3 regions used RNA as the template. The study used the HTBI primer set for a first-round RT-PCR of the TCR CDR3. TCRdb re-analysed the multiplex PCR reads in MiXCR, keeping a single row per CDR3 protein. The data show 200,000 to 250,000 distinct CDR3 sequences, with 15% to 20% seen just once and around 52% held by the top ten. Sequenced: blood. These TCRs come from a man in his fifties or sixties with Graves' hyperthyroidism.

The chain uses TRBV24-1 and TRBJ2-7; D is unresolved. V lost 4 bases, J lost 3 bases, and 9 bases lay in between. Germline loops: CDR1 KGHDR, CDR2 SFDVKD. This CDR3 contains 13 residues. The CDR3 bases are TGTGCCACCAGTGACGCCCAGATCTACGAGCAGTACTTC. It is translated as CATSDAQIYEQYF.

The rearrangement uses TRBV2 and TRBJ2-7; 9 bases fit TRBD1. This CDR3 is 14 amino acids long. Unmatched junction bases numbered 4, after V lost 6 bases and J lost 1 base. CDR1 and CDR2 (germline): SNHLY, FYNNEI. This CDR3 is CASSGTGTSYEQYF. CDR3 bases: TGTGCCAGCAGCGGGACAGGGACTTCCTACGAGCAGTACTTC. Full variable domain (missing parts from reference TRBV2 and TRBJ2-7): EPEVTQTPSHQVTQMGQEVILRCVPISNHLYFYWYRQILGQKVEFLVSFYNNEISEKSEIFDDQFSVERPDGSNFTLKIRSTKLEDSAMYFCASSGTGTSYEQYFGPGTRLTVT.

This clonotype showed up many times. The J gene is TRBJ1-2, the V gene TRBV12-3 or TRBV12-4, with D possibly matching TRBD1 (5 bases). Between the trimmed V and J ends, which lost 9 bases and 0 bases, there was a span of 11 bases. This CDR3 comprises 13 residues. The DNA of the CDR3 is TGTGCCAGTGCGAGGGGCACTAACTATGGCTACACCTTC. As protein: CASARGTNYGYTF.

The CDR3 loop reads CASSFTAWWEQGSYGYTF. The CDR3 region has the DNA TGTGCCAGCAGTTTTACGGCTTGGTGGGAACAGGGATCTTATGGCTACACCTTC. The chain recombines TRBV28 with TRBJ1-2; the D gene is possibly TRBD1 (6 bases). V gave up 3 bases and J gave up 5 bases, with 25 bases separating them. The CDR3 has 18 amino acids. In germline, CDR1 is MDHEN, CDR2 SYDVKM.

This clonotype has a count of ten or more. The rearrangement joins TRBV2 to TRBJ2-3, with D perhaps matching TRBD2 (5 bases). This CDR3 is built from 15 residues. Germline-derived CDR1 and CDR2 are SNHLY and FYNNEI. V lost 4 bases and J lost 0, with 11 bases in between. CDR3 in amino acids: CASSALRASTDTQYF. As DNA, the CDR3 is TGTGCCAGCAGTGCATTGCGGGCTAGCACAGATACGCAGTATTTT.

A note on this clonotype: A read error may be the cause here, since a much bigger clone is one base away. This sequence joins TRBV10-3 and TRBJ2-5; 7 nucleotides agree with TRBD2. V lost 0 bases, J lost 7 bases, and 5 bases stayed unmatched. The CDR3 runs to 14 residues. Germline CDR1 is ENHRY and CDR2 is SYGVKD. The DNA of the CDR3 is TGTGCCATCAGTGAGTCGGGGGGGAAAGGGACCCAGTACTTC. It specifies CAISESGGKGTQYF.

This clonotype occurred many times. The chain carries TRBV11-2 and TRBJ2-1; 9 bases line up with TRBD2. Trimming removed 9 bases from V and 7 bases from J; junction bases left unmatched: 13. The CDR3 is 15 amino acids. Germline V CDR1 and CDR2: SGHAT, FQNNGV. The CDR3 sequence is CASRRGSGGRNEQFF. The CDR3 DNA sequence: TGTGCCAGTCGAAGAGGGAGCGGGGGGAGGAATGAGCAGTTCTTC.

This clonotype was seen repeatedly, ten times or more. This sequence joins TRBV2 and TRBJ2-1, with unresolved D. CDR1 is SNHLY and CDR2 is FYNNEI in the germline V gene. The germline V and J ends were trimmed by 6 bases and 7 bases, with 7 bases remaining between them. CDR3 length equals 11 residues. The CDR3 loop reads CASRALNEQFF. The DNA of the CDR3 is TGTGCCAGCAGGGCTCTGAATGAGCAGTTCTTC.

This clonotype was detected ten times or more. The chain recombines TRBV18 with TRBJ1-1; D gene unclear. This CDR3 has 14 amino acids. The germline gives CDR1 KGHSH, CDR2 LQKENI. Trimming took off 3 bases at V and 5 bases at J, with 13 bases between the two ends. The CDR3 nucleotides are TGTGCCAGCTCACCCCTCAAATTGGGGACTGAAGCTTTCTTT. Its protein is CASSPLKLGTEAFF. Filled out from reference TRBV18 and TRBJ1-1, the complete variable domain reads NAGVMQNPRHLVRRRGQEARLRCSPMKGHSHVYWYRQLPEEGLKFMVYLQKENIIDESGMPKERFSAEFPKEGPSILRIQQVVRGDSAAYFCASSPLKLGTEAFFGQGTRLTVV.

In its sample, this clonotype was seen many times. This chain uses TRBV18 with TRBJ2-1, with D hard to call. The CDR3 has 11 amino acids. Trimming removed 2 bases at V and 6 bases at J, with 2 bases between. The germline CDR1 and CDR2 sequences are KGHSH and LQKENI. CDR3: CASSPGNEQFF. DNA for the CDR3: TGTGCCAGCTCACCAGGCAATGAGCAGTTCTTC.

With regard to this clonotype: This may stem from a read error, because a much larger clone lies one nucleotide away. The gene calls are TRBV3-1 and TRBJ1-1; weak D call: TRBD1 (5 bases). The germline CDR1 and CDR2 sequences are LGHDT and YNNKEL (reference sequence). The CDR3 is made up of 14 amino acids. The V gene lost 4 bases and the J gene lost 7 bases, with 16 bases spanning the gap. CDR3 loop: CASSPGDGHNEAFF. CDR3 DNA: TGTGCCAGCAGCCCCGGGGACGGCCATAATGAAGCTTTCTTT. The full variable domain, in which reference TRBV3-1 and TRBJ1-1 provide the parts outside the CDR3, is DTAVSQTPKYLVTQMGNDKSIKCEQNLGHDTMYWYKQDSKKFLKIMFSYNNKELIINETVPNRFSPKSPDKAHLNLHINSLELGDSAVYFCASSPGDGHNEAFFGQGTRLTVV.

Comment on this clonotype: Lacking the conserved final phenylalanine or tryptophan, this CDR3 likely reflects a read error. This chain connects TRBV18 to TRBJ2-1; a possible D gene is TRBD2 (7 bases). Germline V gene lookup returns CDR1 KGHSH and CDR2 LQKENI. Trimming took off 5 bases at V and 5 bases at J, with 13 bases between the two ends. This CDR3 contains 14 residues. CDR3 loop: CASSFEGGDNEQFS. DNA for the CDR3: TGTGCCAGCTCATTCGAAGGGGGGGACAATGAGCAGTTCTCC.

In this sample, this clonotype turned up a few times. This chain uses TRBV15 with TRBJ1-3; D not resolved. Per the germline V gene, CDR1 is LNHNV and CDR2 is YYDKDF (reference sequence). This CDR3 is 12 amino acids long. The ends were cut back, 5 bases at V and 3 bases at J, with 5 bases in the middle. CDR3 nucleotide sequence: TGTGCCACCAGCCCTCATGGAAACACCATATATTTT. Encoded protein: CATSPHGNTIYF.

The chain carries TRBV20-1 and TRBJ1-2, with a possible D match to TRBD1 (5 bases). V was clipped by 2 bases and J by 4 bases, with 17 bases between them. Germline assignment: CDR1 DFQATT and CDR2 SNEGSKA (reference sequence). This CDR3 is 15 amino acids long. CDR3 in DNA: TGCAGTGCTAGACCACGAACTGGGACGGCCTATGGCTACACCTTC. This sequence encodes CSARPRTGTAYGYTF.

This clonotype occurred many times. This sequence joins TRBV20-1 and TRBJ2-1; 9 nucleotides agree with TRBD2. Germline V gives CDR1 DFQATT, CDR2 SNEGSKA (reference sequence). J lost 6 bases, V lost 0 bases, and 9 bases had no gene match. This CDR3 is 16 amino acids long. The CDR3 spells CSARDPAGGPGNEQFF. CDR3 DNA: TGCAGTGCTAGAGATCCCGCGGGAGGGCCAGGCAATGAGCAGTTCTTC.

This clonotype has a count of ten or more. The J gene is TRBJ1-1, the V gene TRBV3-1, with D perhaps TRBD1 (6 bases). CDR3 length equals 14 residues. Per germline, CDR1 LGHDT and CDR2 YNNKEL (reference sequence). V was clipped by 0 bases and J by 7 bases, with 12 bases between them. The CDR3 DNA is TGTGCCAGCAGCCAAGAAGGGGGGCAGGGTGAAGCTTTCTTT. It is translated as CASSQEGGQGEAFF.

This clonotype has just a few counts. The chain combines TRBV10-3 with TRBJ2-3; 8 bases agree with TRBD2. The germline CDR1 and CDR2 sequences are ENHRY and SYGVKD. The CDR3 extends over 20 amino acids. After removal of 6 bases from V and 0 bases from J, the junction contained 20 bases not matched to a gene. The CDR3: CAIREPSVLSGMVSTDTQYF. CDR3 in DNA: TGTGCCATCAGAGAACCATCCGTTCTTAGCGGGATGGTGAGCACAGATACGCAGTATTTT.

This chain uses TRBV12-3 or TRBV12-4 with TRBJ1-3, with D maybe TRBD1 (5 bases). V was trimmed by 2 bases and J by 4 bases, leaving 9 bases between them. The CDR3 covers 14 residues. CDR3 residues: CASSLSGRGNTIYF. In DNA form, the CDR3 reads TGTGCCAGCAGTTTATCAGGGCGGGGAAACACCATATATTTT.

This clonotype was found a few times. The rearrangement joins TRBV3-1 to TRBJ1-4; D ambiguous. This CDR3 has 13 residues. CDR1 is LGHDT, CDR2 YNNKEL, per germline (reference sequence). Trimming removed 3 bases from V and 7 bases from J, with 9 bases in between. The CDR3: CASSQFTAEKLFF. The CDR3 DNA follows: TGTGCCAGCAGCCAGTTCACCGCTGAAAAACTGTTTTTT.

The gene calls are TRBV29-1 and TRBJ2-2; perhaps TRBD2 as D (6 bases). The CDR3 has 14 amino acids. V lost 4 bases to trimming and J lost 1 base, with 10 bases between them. Germline CDR1 reads SQVTM; CDR2 reads ANQGSEA. The CDR3: CSVALARNTGELFF. In nucleotides, the CDR3 is TGCAGCGTTGCCCTAGCGAGGAACACCGGGGAGCTGTTTTTT.

A note on this clonotype: This clone may be a read error of a much larger clone one base away. The genes are TRBV9 and TRBJ2-1; the D gene is possibly TRBD2 (5 bases). CDR3 length: 16 residues. Germline V lookup: CDR1 SGDLS, CDR2 YYNGEE. V lost 7 bases and J lost 6, with 23 bases in between. CDR3 coding DNA: TGTGCCAGCTCCCTGTCCAGAGGGTATACCTGCAATGAGCAGTTCTTC. Encoded protein: CASSLSRGYTCNEQFF.

This clonotype has a count of ten or more. This chain links TRBV5-1 with TRBJ2-1, with TRBD2 matching 10 bases. This CDR3 is built from 14 residues. The trim removed 4 bases at V and 9 bases at J, leaving 7 bases unmatched. CDR1 is SGHRS, CDR2 YFSETQ, per germline. CDR3 sequence reads: CASSPSSGSVEQFF. The CDR3 DNA is TGCGCCAGCAGCCCATCTAGCGGGAGCGTTGAGCAGTTCTTC.

The chain links TRBV7-2 to TRBJ2-2; 10 bases line up with TRBD2. The CDR3 loop spans 17 amino acids. From germline, CDR1 is SGHTA and CDR2 FQGNSA. Trimming at V came to 5 bases and at J to 7 bases, leaving 13 bases not matched to a gene. This CDR3 reads CASSPVRGSGRIGELFF. CDR3 in DNA: TGTGCCAGCAGCCCAGTCCGGGGTAGCGGGAGGATCGGGGAGCTGTTTTTT. The full variable domain, its missing parts supplied by reference TRBV7-2 and TRBJ2-2, is GAGVSQSPSNKVTEKGKDVELRCDPISGHTALYWYRQSLGQGLEFLIYFQGNSAPDKSGLPSDRFSAERTGGSVSTLTIQRTQQEDSAVYLCASSPVRGSGRIGELFFGEGSRLTVL.

This clonotype was detected a few times. This may be a read error, as it is one base from a much larger clone. The missing conserved phenylalanine or tryptophan at the end of this CDR3 makes a read error likely. This chain joins TRBV12-3 or TRBV12-4 and TRBJ2-5; the match to TRBD2 covers 8 bases. J was trimmed by 4 bases and V by 4 bases; bases with no gene match: 5. This CDR3 comprises 14 residues. CDR3: CASSSQLAGETQYL. CDR3 in DNA: TGTGCCAGCAGTTCCCAGCTAGCGGGAGAGACCCAGTACCTC.

This clonotype was recorded many times. The genes are TRBV5-1 and TRBJ1-1; the D gene is possibly TRBD1 (6 bases). Trimming stripped 0 bases from V and 9 bases from J, with 18 bases between. This CDR3 is built from 15 residues. CDR1 is SGHRS and CDR2 is YFSETQ in the germline V gene. This CDR3 reads CASSLEVPGEDKAFF. CDR3 sequence (DNA): TGCGCCAGCAGCTTGGAGGTACCAGGGGAAGATAAAGCTTTCTTT.

The CDR3, as DNA: TGCGCCAGCAGCTTGGATAGCTCTGGAAACACCATATATTTT. This codes for CASSLDSSGNTIYF. The rearrangement uses TRBV5-1 and TRBJ1-3; no clear D. CDR1 and CDR2 from the germline V gene are SGHRS and YFSETQ. V lost 0 bases to trimming and J lost 0 bases, with 4 bases between them. CDR3 length equals 14 residues.

This clonotype was seen ten or more times. V is TRBV28 and J is TRBJ2-7; tentative D call: TRBD2 (6 bases). Germline V gene sequence: CDR1 MDHEN, CDR2 SYDVKM. This CDR3 region has 13 residues. Trimming shortened V by 3 bases and J by 2 bases, and 8 bases separated the two germline ends. CDR3 nucleotides: TGTGCCAGCAGTTTGGGCGGGACCTACGAGCAGTACTTC. This gives the protein CASSLGGTYEQYF.